What follows is one T cell receptor beta chain and its context. Participant ages covered about 18 to 89 years across about 25 US areas. The study counted Cohort 3 donors as recovered given two negative PCRs, clearance, or symptom resolution. These data come from a study of blood T cell repertoires in COVID-19. Overall study context: Acute and convalescent COVID-19 samples came from the United States, Italy and Spain.

This CDR3 has 14 residues. The germline V and J ends were trimmed by 2 bases and 0 bases, with 5 bases remaining between them. Germline V gene lookup returns CDR1 LGHDT and CDR2 YNNKEL (reference sequence). Per the authors' pipeline: Amplifying reference gene primers gave estimates of nucleated cell counts. Libraries were prepared by immunoSEQ multiplex PCR; TCRdb keeps only in-frame clonotypes and omits some of them. V and J calls and clone size are copied from that table; D and trimming were computed from the DNA. The table shows about 220,000 clones, with 88% occurring only once. The chain couples TRBV3-1 (or the pseudogene TRBV3-2) to TRBJ1-3, with unresolved D. This TCR derives from a woman younger than 45 who had recovered from COVID-19. The sequenced material came from PBMCs or T cells enriched from blood (not recorded which). The CDR3 sequence is CASSQHSSGNTIYF. The CDR3 DNA reads TGTGCCAGCAGCCAACACAGCTCTGGAAACACCATATATTTT.